This T cell receptor (beta chain) is from a study of T cells in localized non-small cell lung cancer. As concerns this clone: Its antigen is not known.

Study-wide results and caveats: Without multi-region sequencing, intratumor heterogeneity could not be excluded. Longer overall survival accompanied higher blood T cell density. Adjacent lung exhibited a median of 57 among the 100 most abundant tumor clones.

Data came from immunoSEQ multiplex PCR; TCRdb stores just in-frame clones and leaves some out. This sample has 50,000 to 55,000 clones, with roughly 88% found just once. The CDR3 runs 11 residues. Looked up from germline, CDR1 is GTSNPN and CDR2 is SVGIG (reference sequence). The V and J ends lost 5 bases and 1 base respectively, with 5 bases between them. Here the sequenced sample was peripheral blood mononuclear cells, taken before any cancer treatment. The sequence came from a man between 40 and 70 years old with stage III lung adenocarcinoma. The V gene is TRBV30, the J gene TRBJ1-2; D is undetermined. In nucleotides, the CDR3 is TGTGCCTGGGAGGGTAACTATGGCTACACCTTC. Protein product: CAWEGNYGYTF.